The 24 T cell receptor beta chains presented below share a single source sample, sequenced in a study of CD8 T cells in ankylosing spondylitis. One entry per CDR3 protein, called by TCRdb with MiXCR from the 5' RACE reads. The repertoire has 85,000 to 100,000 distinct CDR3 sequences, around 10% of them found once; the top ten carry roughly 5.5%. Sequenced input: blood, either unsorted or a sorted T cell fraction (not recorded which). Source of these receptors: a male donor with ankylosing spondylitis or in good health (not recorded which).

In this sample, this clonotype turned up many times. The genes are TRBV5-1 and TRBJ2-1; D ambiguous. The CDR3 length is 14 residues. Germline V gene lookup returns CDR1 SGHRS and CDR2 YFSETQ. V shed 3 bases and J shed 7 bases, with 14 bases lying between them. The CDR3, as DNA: TGCGCCAGCAGCTCCAAGCGCGACTCGAATGAGCAGTTCTTC. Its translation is CASSSKRDSNEQFF.

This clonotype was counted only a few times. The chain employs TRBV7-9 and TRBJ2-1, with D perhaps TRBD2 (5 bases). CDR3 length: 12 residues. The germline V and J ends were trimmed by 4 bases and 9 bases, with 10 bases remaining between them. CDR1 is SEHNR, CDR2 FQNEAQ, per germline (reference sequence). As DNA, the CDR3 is TGTGCCAGCAGCTACCTACGGGGTGAGCAGTTCTTC. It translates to CASSYLRGEQFF.

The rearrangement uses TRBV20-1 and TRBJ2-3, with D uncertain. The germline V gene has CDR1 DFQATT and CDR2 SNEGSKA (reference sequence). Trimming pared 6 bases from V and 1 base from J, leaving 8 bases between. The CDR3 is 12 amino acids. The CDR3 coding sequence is TGCAGTGCGTATCTAGGCACAGATACGCAGTATTTT. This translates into CSAYLGTDTQYF.

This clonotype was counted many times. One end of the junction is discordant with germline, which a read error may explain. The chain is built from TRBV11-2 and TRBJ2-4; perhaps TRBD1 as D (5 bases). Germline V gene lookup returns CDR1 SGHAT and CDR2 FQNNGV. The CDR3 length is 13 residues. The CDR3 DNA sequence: TGTGCCAGCCGCTTTCAGGGAATAGACATTCAGTACTTC. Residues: CASRFQGIDIQYF.

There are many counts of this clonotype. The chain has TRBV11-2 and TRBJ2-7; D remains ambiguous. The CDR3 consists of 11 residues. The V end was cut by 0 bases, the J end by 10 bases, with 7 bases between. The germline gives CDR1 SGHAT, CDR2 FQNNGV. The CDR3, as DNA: TGTGCCAGCAGCTTAGAGGTTAATCAGTACTTC. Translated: CASSLEVNQYF.

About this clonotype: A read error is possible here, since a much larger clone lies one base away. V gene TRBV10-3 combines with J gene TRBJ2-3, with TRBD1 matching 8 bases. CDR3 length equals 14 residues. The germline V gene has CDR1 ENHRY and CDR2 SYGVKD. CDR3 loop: CAISTQGVTDMQYF. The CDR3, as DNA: TGTGCCATCAGTACACAGGGGGTTACAGATATGCAGTATTTT.

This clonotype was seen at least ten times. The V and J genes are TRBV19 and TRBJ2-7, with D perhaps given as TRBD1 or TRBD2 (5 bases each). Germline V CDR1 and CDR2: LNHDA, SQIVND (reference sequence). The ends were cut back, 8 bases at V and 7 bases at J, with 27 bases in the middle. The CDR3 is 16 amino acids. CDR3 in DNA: TGTGCCAGTGGTACTCTTCCCCCGGGACCTACCAGTGAGCAGTACTTC. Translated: CASGTLPPGPTSEQYF.

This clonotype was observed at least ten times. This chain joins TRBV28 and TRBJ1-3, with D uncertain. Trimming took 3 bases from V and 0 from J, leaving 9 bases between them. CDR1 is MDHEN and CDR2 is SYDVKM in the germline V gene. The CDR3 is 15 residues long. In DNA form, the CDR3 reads TGTGCCAGCAGTTTGTTGTTGAGCTCTGGAAACACCATATATTTT. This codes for CASSLLLSSGNTIYF.

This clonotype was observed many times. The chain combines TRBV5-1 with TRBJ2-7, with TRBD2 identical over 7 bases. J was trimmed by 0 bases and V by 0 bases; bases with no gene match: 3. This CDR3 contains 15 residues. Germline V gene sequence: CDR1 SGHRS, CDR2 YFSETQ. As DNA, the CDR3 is TGCGCCAGCAGCTTGGCCGGGGGGAGCTCCTACGAGCAGTACTTC. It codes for CASSLAGGSSYEQYF.

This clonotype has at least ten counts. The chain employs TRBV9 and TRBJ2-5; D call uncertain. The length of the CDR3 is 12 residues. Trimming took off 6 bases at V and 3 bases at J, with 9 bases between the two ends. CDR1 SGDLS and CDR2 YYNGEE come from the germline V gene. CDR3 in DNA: TGTGCCAGCACCCACGATGAAGAGACCCAGTACTTC. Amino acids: CASTHDEETQYF. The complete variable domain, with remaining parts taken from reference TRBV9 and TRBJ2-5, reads DSGVTQTPKHLITATGQRVTLRCSPRSGDLSVYWYQQSLDQGLQFLIQYYNGEERAKGNILERFSAQQFPDLHSELNLSSLELGDSALYFCASTHDEETQYFGPGTRLLVL.

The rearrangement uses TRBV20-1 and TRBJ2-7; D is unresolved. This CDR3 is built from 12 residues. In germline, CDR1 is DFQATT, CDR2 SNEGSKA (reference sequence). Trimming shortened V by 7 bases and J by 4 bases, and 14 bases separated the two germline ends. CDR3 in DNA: TGCAGTGTTGCGACGCCGTCTTACGAGCAGTACTTC. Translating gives CSVATPSYEQYF.

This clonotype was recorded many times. In DNA, the CDR3 is TGCGCCAGCAGCCCCGGGACAGGGGGCTCCGGGGAGCTGTTTTTT. This sequence encodes CASSPGTGGSGELFF. The chain carries TRBV5-1 and TRBJ2-2, with 12 bases lining up with TRBD1. Trimming removed 4 bases from V and 6 bases from J; junction bases left unmatched: 4. The CDR3 spans 15 residues. CDR1 and CDR2 (germline): SGHRS, YFSETQ.

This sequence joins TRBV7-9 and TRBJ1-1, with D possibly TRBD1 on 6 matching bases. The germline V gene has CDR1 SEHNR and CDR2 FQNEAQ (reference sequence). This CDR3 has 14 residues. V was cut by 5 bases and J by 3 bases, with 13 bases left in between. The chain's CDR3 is CASSPQGRDTEAFF. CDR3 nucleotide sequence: TGTGCCAGCAGCCCACAGGGTCGGGACACTGAAGCTTTCTTT.

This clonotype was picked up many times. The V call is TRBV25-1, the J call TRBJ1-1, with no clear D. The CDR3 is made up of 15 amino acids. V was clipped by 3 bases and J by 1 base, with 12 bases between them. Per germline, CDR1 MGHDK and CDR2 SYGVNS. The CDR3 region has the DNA TGTGCCAGCAGTGAGTATAAGGGAAAGAACACTGAAGCTTTCTTT. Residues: CASSEYKGKNTEAFF.

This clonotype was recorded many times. The CDR3 region is CASSFRSGMAGNEQFF. CDR3 DNA sequence: TGTGCCAGCAGCTTCCGGTCAGGGATGGCCGGCAATGAGCAGTTCTTC. The rearrangement joins TRBV7-8 to TRBJ2-1, with D possibly being TRBD1 (5 bases). Germline values: CDR1 SGHVS, CDR2 FQNEAQ. The ends were cut back, 3 bases at V and 6 bases at J, with 18 bases in the middle. The CDR3 totals 16 residues.

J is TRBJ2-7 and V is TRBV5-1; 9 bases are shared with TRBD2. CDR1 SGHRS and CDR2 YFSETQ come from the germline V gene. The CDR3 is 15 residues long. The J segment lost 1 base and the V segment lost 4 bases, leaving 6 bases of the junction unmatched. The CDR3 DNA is TGCGCCAGCAGCAATCTAGCGGGGCTTTCCTACGAGCAGTACTTC. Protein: CASSNLAGLSYEQYF.

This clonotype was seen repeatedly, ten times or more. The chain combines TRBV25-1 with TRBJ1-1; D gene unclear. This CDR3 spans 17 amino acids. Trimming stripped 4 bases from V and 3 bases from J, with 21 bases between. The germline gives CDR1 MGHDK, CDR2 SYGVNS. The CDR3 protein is CASSGLGWWSSDTEAFF. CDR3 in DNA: TGTGCCAGCAGTGGCCTCGGGTGGTGGTCTTCGGACACTGAAGCTTTCTTT.

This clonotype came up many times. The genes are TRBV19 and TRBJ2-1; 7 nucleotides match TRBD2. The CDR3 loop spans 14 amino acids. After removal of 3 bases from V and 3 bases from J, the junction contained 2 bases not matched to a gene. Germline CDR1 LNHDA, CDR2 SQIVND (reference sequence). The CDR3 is CASSIAGVYNEQFF. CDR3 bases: TGTGCCAGTAGTATTGCGGGGGTCTACAATGAGCAGTTCTTC.

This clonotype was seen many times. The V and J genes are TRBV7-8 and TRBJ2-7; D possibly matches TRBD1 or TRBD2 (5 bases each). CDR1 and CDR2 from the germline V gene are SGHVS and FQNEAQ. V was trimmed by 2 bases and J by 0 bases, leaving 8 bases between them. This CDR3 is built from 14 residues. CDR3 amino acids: CASSLFGTSYEQYF. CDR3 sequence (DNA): TGTGCCAGCAGCTTATTTGGGACCTCCTACGAGCAGTACTTC. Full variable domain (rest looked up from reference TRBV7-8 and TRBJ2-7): GAGVSQSPRYKVAKRGQDVALRCDPISGHVSLFWYQQALGQGPEFLTYFQNEAQLDKSGLPSDRFFAERPEGSVSTLKIQRTQQEDSAVYLCASSLFGTSYEQYFGPGTRLTVT.

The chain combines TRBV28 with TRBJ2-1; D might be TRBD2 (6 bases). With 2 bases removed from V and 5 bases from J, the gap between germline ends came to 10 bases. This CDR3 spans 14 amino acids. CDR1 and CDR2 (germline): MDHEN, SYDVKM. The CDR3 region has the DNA TGTGCCAGCAGTTTAAGCGGGCGGGACAATGAGCAGTTCTTC. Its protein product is CASSLSGRDNEQFF.

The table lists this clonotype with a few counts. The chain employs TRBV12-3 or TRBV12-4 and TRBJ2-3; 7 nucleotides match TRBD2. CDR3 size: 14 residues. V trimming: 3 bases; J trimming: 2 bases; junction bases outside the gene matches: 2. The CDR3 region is CASSFSGPTDTQYF. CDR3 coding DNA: TGTGCCAGCAGTTTTAGCGGGCCCACAGATACGCAGTATTTT.

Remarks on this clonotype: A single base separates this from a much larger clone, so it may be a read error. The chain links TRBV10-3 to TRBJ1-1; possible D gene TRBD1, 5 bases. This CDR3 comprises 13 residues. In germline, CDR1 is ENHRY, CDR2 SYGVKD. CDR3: CTIRRDGNTEAFF. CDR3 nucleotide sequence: TGTACCATCAGGAGGGACGGCAACACTGAAGCTTTCTTT.

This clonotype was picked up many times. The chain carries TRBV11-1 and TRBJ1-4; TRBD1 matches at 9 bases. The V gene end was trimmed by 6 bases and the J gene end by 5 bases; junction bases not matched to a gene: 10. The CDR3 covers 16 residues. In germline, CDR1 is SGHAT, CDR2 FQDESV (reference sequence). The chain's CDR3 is CASSSRAQGANEKLFF. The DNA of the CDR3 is TGTGCCAGCAGTTCCCGGGCACAGGGGGCGAATGAAAAACTGTTTTTT.

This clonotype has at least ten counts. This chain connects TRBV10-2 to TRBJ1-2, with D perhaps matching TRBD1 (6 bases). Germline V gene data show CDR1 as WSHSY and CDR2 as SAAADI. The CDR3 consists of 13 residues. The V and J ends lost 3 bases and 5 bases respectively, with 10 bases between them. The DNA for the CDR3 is TGCGCCAGCAGTGACAGGGGTGGATATGGCTACACCTTC. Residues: CASSDRGGYGYTF.